A selection of T cell receptor beta chains follows, all from one sample in a study of blood T cell repertoires in COVID-19. Using immunoSEQ multiplex PCR, the repertoire was profiled, and TCRdb retains in-frame clones only, with some absent. The profile shows about 350,000 clones, about 89% of them singletons. Sequencing was performed on PBMCs or T cells enriched from blood (not recorded which). Receptors originate from a woman in her thirties who had recovered from COVID-19. Each CDR3 is given with its conserved first and last residue. Fields, in order: D gene, J gene, V gene, clone size, CDR3 DNA, CDR3 protein. The D gene is left open where the match is weak. A row's size may be missing; if present it is once, few, many or a size class.

TRBD1 TRBJ1-5 TRBV11-2 NA TGTGCCAGCAGCGCGACAGGGATCTCTCAGCCCCAGCATTTT CASSATGISQPQHF
NA TRBJ1-1 TRBV4-3 NA TGCGCCAGCAGCCAAGAGGTTAGGGGTGGCACTGAAGCTTTCTTT CASSQEVRGGTEAFF
NA TRBJ1-4 TRBV5-1 NA TGCGCCAGCAGCTTGGCCGCGACAGGTGAAAAACTGTTTTTT CASSLAATGEKLFF
TRBD1 TRBJ2-7 TRBV18 NA TGTGCCAGCTCACCCCGGGGACAGGGTAACGAGCAGTACTTC CASSPRGQGNEQYF
TRBD1 TRBJ1-5 TRBV19 once TGTGCCAGTAGTATCCCTGGGCAGGGGGGTTCGCCCCAGCATTTT CASSIPGQGGSPQHF
NA TRBJ2-5 TRBV28 NA TGTGCCAGCAGTTCTCTCCCCTCCGGGTTAAACCAAGAGACCCAGTACTTC CASSSLPSGLNQETQYF
NA TRBJ2-1 TRBV21-1 NA TGTGCCAGCAGCAAAAAGCCGGGACAGGCCACCATTTCCCCGGACAATGAGCAGTTCTTC CASSKKPGQATISPDNEQFF
NA TRBJ2-2 TRBV24-1 NA TGTGCCACCAGTGATTTCTCCGGGGGCGGGGAGCTGTTTTTT CATSDFSGGGELFF
NA TRBJ2-7 TRBV6-5 NA TGTGCCAGCAGTAGATCGGCCCGTGGCGGCTACGAGCAGTACTTC CASSRSARGGYEQYF
TRBD1 TRBJ2-1 TRBV7-2 NA TGTGCCAGCAGCTTCGGGACAGGGATGTACAATGAGCAGTTCTTC CASSFGTGMYNEQFF
NA TRBJ1-1 TRBV24-1 NA TGTGCCACCAGTGACCATACATGGAGCGGAGCTTTCTTT CATSDHTWSGAFF
TRBD1 TRBJ1-2 TRBV29-1 NA TGCAGCGTAACAGGGGGTCTCTGGAGCTACACCTTC CSVTGGLWSYTF
NA TRBJ2-1 TRBV5-5 NA TGTGCCAGCAGCCGCGGGTCCTACAATGAGCAGTTCTTC CASSRGSYNEQFF
NA TRBJ1-5 TRBV28 NA TGTGCCAGCAGCCCCCCTAGTCAGCCCCAGCATTTT CASSPPSQPQHF
TRBD1 TRBJ1-2 TRBV7-8 NA TGTGCCAGCAGCGATACAGGGGCCTATGGCTACACCTTC CASSDTGAYGYTF
TRBD1 TRBJ1-4 TRBV28 NA TGTGCCAGCAGTCTAACTGCCGGGACAGGTTATGAAAAACTGTTTTTT CASSLTAGTGYEKLFF
NA TRBJ1-2 TRBV6-5 NA TGTGCCAGCAGTTACGACAGTCGCTATGGCTACACCTTC CASSYDSRYGYTF
TRBD2 TRBJ2-3 TRBV20-1 NA TGCAGTGCTAGTGAGGCTAGCGGGGGGGCCCTCGGCACAGATACGCAGTATTTT CSASEASGGALGTDTQYF
TRBD1 TRBJ1-4 TRBV11-2 NA TGTGCCAGCAGCTCCCGGGACAGGGAACTGTTTTTT CASSSRDRELFF
TRBD1 TRBJ1-2 TRBV5-6 NA TGTGCCAGCAGCCCTATAATCACAGGGGTGGTTAACTATGGCTACACCTTC CASSPIITGVVNYGYTF
NA TRBJ1-2 TRBV6-5 NA TGTGCCAGCAGTCCAGATGTGACAGAGCCCGGTGGCTACACCTTC CASSPDVTEPGGYTF
NA TRBJ1-4 TRBV2 NA TGTGCCAGCAGTCGGGCAGGGGCTAATGAAAAACTGTTTTTT CASSRAGANEKLFF
NA TRBJ1-1 TRBV6-5 NA TGTGCCAGCAGTTACCCAGGATCGAACACTGAAGCTTTCTTT CASSYPGSNTEAFF
NA TRBJ1-1 TRBV7-2 NA TGTGCCAGCAGCTTAAAAGGGGTAGCTGAAGCTTTCTTT CASSLKGVAEAFF
NA TRBJ1-1 TRBV9 NA TGTGCCAGCAGCGCATATACAGAACTGGACACTGAAGCTTTCTTT CASSAYTELDTEAFF
NA TRBJ1-2 TRBV11-2 NA TGTGCCAGCAGCTTAGATCTGGGGCACTATGGCTACACCTTC CASSLDLGHYGYTF
NA TRBJ2-1 TRBV7-9 NA TGTGCCAGCAGCCTAGGACATATGGGCCTCAATGAGCAGTTCTTC CASSLGHMGLNEQFF
TRBD1 TRBJ2-5 TRBV11-3 NA TGTGCCAGCAGCTTAGGCGCCGGGACAGAAGAGACCCAGTACTTC CASSLGAGTEETQYF
TRBD1 TRBJ1-6 TRBV2 NA TGTGCCAGCAGTGACATGGGGACATCGTCCCGGGACAGGGGAGCCAAGCCCCTCCACTTT CASSDMGTSSRDRGAKPLHF
TRBD1 TRBJ1-1 TRBV28 NA TGTGCCAGCAGTTCGAACAGGGGAGTCAGGGTGAACACTGAAGCTTTCTTT CASSSNRGVRVNTEAFF
TRBD1 TRBJ1-5 TRBV27 few TGTGCCAGCAGTTTCATTGGGGCAGGGGGACAGCCCCAGCATTTT CASSFIGAGGQPQHF
NA TRBJ1-1 TRBV4-2 NA TGTGCCAGCAGCCAAGACGCGGCCGATGAAGCTTTCTTT CASSQDAADEAFF
TRBD2 TRBJ2-3 TRBV5-1 NA TGCGCCAGCAGCCCCTGGACTAGCGGGGGGGCAGCAGATACGCAGTATTTT CASSPWTSGGAADTQYF
NA TRBJ2-1 TRBV7-2 NA TGTGCCAGCAGCTTAGGGATAGGGCCAGGGTCCTACAATGAGCAGTTCTTC CASSLGIGPGSYNEQFF
NA TRBJ2-5 TRBV5-6 NA TGTGCCAGCAGCTTGTTAGGACAGCAAGAGACCCAGTACTTC CASSLLGQQETQYF
NA TRBJ2-7 TRBV7-9 NA TGTGCCAGCAGCTTGACGAACAAAGCTCTAGACGAGCAGTACTTC CASSLTNKALDEQYF
NA TRBJ2-1 TRBV2 NA TGTGCCAGCATACGGAGGGATCATTCCGACAATGAGCAGTTCTTC CASIRRDHSDNEQFF
TRBD1 TRBJ1-2 TRBV27 few TGTGCCAGCAGTTATACAGGGGGGACTAACTATGGCTACACCTTC CASSYTGGTNYGYTF
NA TRBJ2-5 TRBV7-9 NA TGTGCCAGCAGCCCCCCCCTGGGCAACGTGGAGACCCAGTACTTC CASSPPLGNVETQYF
TRBD2 TRBJ2-5 TRBV3-1/TRBV3-2 NA TGTGCCAGCAGCCAAGTCAGCGGGGGGGCCGTAGGGACCCAGTACTTC CASSQVSGGAVGTQYF
TRBD1 TRBJ2-5 TRBV5-8 NA TGTGCCAGCAGCCTGGGGACAGGGGAGGCGGGAGAGACCCAGTACTTC CASSLGTGEAGETQYF
TRBD1 TRBJ1-4 TRBV5-1 NA TGCGCCAGCAGCTTAGCCGGGACAGGGGAGGAAAAACTGTTTTTT CASSLAGTGEEKLFF
NA TRBJ2-2 TRBV7-3 NA TGTGCCAGCAGCCTCCAGGGCGGGGAGCTGTTTTTT CASSLQGGELFF
NA TRBJ1-1 TRBV7-9 NA TGTGCCAGCAGCTTCGACATGAACACTGAAGCTTTCTTT CASSFDMNTEAFF
NA TRBJ2-1 TRBV18 NA TGTGCCAGCTCACCCCCGGGACTGACATTCTACAATGAGCAGTTCTTC CASSPPGLTFYNEQFF
NA TRBJ1-5 TRBV2 NA TGTGCCAGCAGTGCCGGGACATACAATCAGCCCCAGCATTTT CASSAGTYNQPQHF
NA TRBJ1-6 TRBV14 NA TGTGCCAGCAGCCAAGTCGGCAGCGCCTTACACTTT CASSQVGSALHF
NA TRBJ1-2 TRBV7-9 NA TGTGCCAGCAGGCTCGTAGTCGAACAGGGAAACTATGGCTACACCTTC CASRLVVEQGNYGYTF
NA TRBJ2-3 TRBV7-3 NA TGTGCCAGCAGCTCCCGGGGGGCTAGCGGAACAGATACGCAGTATTTT CASSSRGASGTDTQYF
TRBD2 TRBJ2-7 TRBV4-1 NA TGCGCCAGCAGCCGCACAGGACTAGGCCACGAGCAGTACTTC CASSRTGLGHEQYF
TRBD1 TRBJ1-5 TRBV5-1 NA TGCGCCAGCAGCTTAGAGGGACAGGGCAATCAGCCCCAGCATTTT CASSLEGQGNQPQHF
TRBD2 TRBJ2-7 TRBV7-9 NA TGTGCCAGCAGCTCGCCCATAAACGGGGGGGACTACGAGCAGTACTTC CASSSPINGGDYEQYF
NA TRBJ1-6 TRBV18 NA TGTGCCAGCCAGGACCGGGGGTTGACACCCCTCCACTTT CASQDRGLTPLHF
NA TRBJ1-1 TRBV19 NA TGTGCCAGTAGTATAATCCGTGACACTGAAGCTTTCTTT CASSIIRDTEAFF